Listed here are 20 T cell receptor beta chains from one sample, sequenced in a study of identical twins. Each CDR3 protein is one row after TCRdb ran MiXCR on the 5' RACE reads. The data contain around 220,000 distinct CDR3 sequences, around 15% of them singletons. Sequencing used memory (CD45RO+) T cells sorted from blood. These receptors were taken from a woman under 30 in good health.

The genes are TRBV11-2 and TRBJ1-1; no clear D. Trimming pared 1 base from V and 10 bases from J, leaving 13 bases between. Germline CDR1 SGHAT, CDR2 FQNNGV. This CDR3 comprises 13 residues. The CDR3 DNA sequence: TGTGCCAGCAGCTTAGGCACGGCCGGAGGAGCTTTCTTT. It is translated as CASSLGTAGGAFF.

The chain recombines TRBV11-3 with TRBJ2-1, with 8 bases matching TRBD2. The germline V gene has CDR1 SGHNT and CDR2 YENEEA. The length of the CDR3 is 16 residues. After removal of 0 bases from V and 7 bases from J, the junction contained 8 bases not matched to a gene. The CDR3 loop is CASSLDGSREGNEQFF. The DNA of the CDR3 is TGTGCCAGCAGCTTAGATGGTAGCCGGGAGGGGAATGAGCAGTTCTTC.

This clonotype was observed a few times. The V call is TRBV12-3 or TRBV12-4, the J call TRBJ2-3; 9 bases fit TRBD2. The CDR3 has 16 amino acids. V was clipped by 5 bases and J by 2 bases; unmatched bases: 8. CDR3 sequence reads: CASSPGLAGVTDTQYF. The CDR3 bases are TGTGCCAGCAGTCCCGGGTTAGCGGGGGTCACAGATACGCAGTATTTT.

The chain employs TRBV20-1 and TRBJ1-2; D is possibly TRBD1 (6 bases). The CDR3 runs 14 residues. Germline CDR1 DFQATT, CDR2 SNEGSKA (reference sequence). V was shortened by 4 bases and J by 6 bases, with 18 bases between the two germline ends. The CDR3 DNA reads as TGCAGTGCTATAATAAACAGGGACCCGGATGGCTACACCTTC. Protein sequence: CSAIINRDPDGYTF.

This clonotype was counted a few times. The CDR3 DNA follows: TGTGCCTGGAGTGGGTCCTACGGCGGGCTTGAGCAGTTCTTC. Protein: CAWSGSYGGLEQFF. The V and J genes are TRBV30 and TRBJ2-1, with D perhaps matching TRBD2 (5 bases). The germline gives CDR1 GTSNPN, CDR2 SVGIG (reference sequence). V gave up 1 base and J gave up 9 bases, with 16 bases separating them. The CDR3 covers 14 residues.

This chain uses TRBV14 with TRBJ2-1, with 7 bases that match TRBD2. J lost 8 bases, V lost 5 bases, and 9 bases had no gene match. In germline, CDR1 is SGHDN, CDR2 FVKESK. There are 14 residues in the CDR3. CDR3 coding DNA: TGTGCCAGCAGCATGAGCGGGATGTTGGATGAGCAGTTCTTC. It codes for CASSMSGMLDEQFF.

The sample holds one count of this clonotype. The chain uses TRBV12-3 or TRBV12-4 and TRBJ2-1; 8 bases line up with TRBD1. The trim removed 4 bases at V and 5 bases at J, leaving 7 bases unmatched. This CDR3 has 15 amino acids. The CDR3 protein is CASSWGDRSNNEQFF. DNA for the CDR3: TGTGCCAGCAGTTGGGGGGACAGGAGCAACAATGAGCAGTTCTTC.

In its sample, this clonotype was seen a few times. This sequence joins TRBV5-1 and TRBJ2-5; no clear D gene. CDR3 size: 13 residues. V was clipped by 2 bases and J by 5 bases, with 10 bases between them. Germline lookup yields CDR1 SGHRS and CDR2 YFSETQ. CDR3 loop: CASSFVGRETQYF. As DNA, the CDR3 is TGCGCCAGCAGCTTCGTGGGCAGGGAGACCCAGTACTTC. The whole variable domain, filled in from reference TRBV5-1 and TRBJ2-5, reads KAGVTQTPRYLIKTRGQQVTLSCSPISGHRSVSWYQQTPGQGLQFLFEYFSETQRNKGNFPGRFSGRQFSNSRSEMNVSTLELGDSALYLCASSFVGRETQYFGPGTRLLVL.

This clonotype was counted at least ten times. The chain employs TRBV6-4 and TRBJ1-1; D unclear. The germline gives CDR1 MRHNA, CDR2 SNTAGT. Between the trimmed V and J ends, which lost 6 bases and 0 bases, there was a span of 14 bases. The CDR3 totals 15 residues. The CDR3 spells CASSADPDLNTEAFF. The CDR3 region has the DNA TGTGCCAGCAGCGCGGACCCTGATCTGAACACTGAAGCTTTCTTT.

The chain uses TRBV7-2 and TRBJ2-7; TRBD1 matches at 10 bases. Germline loops: CDR1 SGHTA, CDR2 FQGNSA. The J segment lost 5 bases and the V segment lost 0 bases, leaving 4 bases of the junction unmatched. There are 15 residues in the CDR3. CDR3 in amino acids: CASSLAPGQGNEQYF. The CDR3 region has the DNA TGTGCCAGCAGCTTAGCGCCGGGACAGGGGAACGAGCAGTACTTC.

The V call is TRBV5-1, the J call TRBJ2-5, with 8 bases matching TRBD2. The CDR3 spans 13 residues. Per the germline V gene, CDR1 is SGHRS and CDR2 is YFSETQ. The junction had 5 bases not matched to a gene; V was cut back by 6 bases and J by 4 bases. CDR3 DNA sequence: TGCGCCAGCACGGGGGGGCCCGGAGAGACCCAGTACTTC. This gives the protein CASTGGPGETQYF.

This clonotype has a handful of counts. V and J are TRBV5-1 and TRBJ1-1; D perhaps matches TRBD1 (5 bases). Germline CDR1 and CDR2: SGHRS and YFSETQ. CDR3 length: 15 amino acids. Trimming shortened V by 5 bases and J by 4 bases, and 18 bases separated the two germline ends. The CDR3 loop reads CASSRATDRSTEAFF. CDR3 in DNA: TGCGCCAGCAGTCGAGCGACAGATCGCTCCACTGAAGCTTTCTTT.

The chain couples TRBV6-1 to TRBJ2-2; D not resolved. CDR3 size: 13 residues. The V end lost 6 bases, the J end lost 6 bases, and 11 bases lay between the germline ends. Germline-derived CDR1 and CDR2 are MNHNS and SASEGT. The CDR3 reads CASRDLGPGELFF. The CDR3 bases are TGTGCCAGCAGGGACCTCGGCCCCGGGGAGCTGTTTTTT.

Many counts were recorded for this clonotype. The chain combines TRBV29-1 with TRBJ2-1, with 8 bases lining up with TRBD1. CDR1 and CDR2 from the germline V gene are SQVTM and ANQGSEA. The CDR3 contains 14 residues. V shed 7 bases, J shed 8 bases, and the junction held 13 bases outside the gene matches. Written as DNA, the CDR3 is TGCAGCGCTGTGACCCGGACAGGGATGTATGAGCAGTTCTTC. Amino acid sequence: CSAVTRTGMYEQFF.

This clonotype was found a few times. The rearrangement uses TRBV12-3 or TRBV12-4 and TRBJ2-2; 9 nucleotides line up with TRBD2. CDR3 length: 17 amino acids. V shed 5 bases and J 1 base; nucleotides not matched to a gene: 8. Here the CDR3 reads CASSPPFSGGNTGELFF. The DNA of the CDR3 is TGTGCCAGCAGTCCCCCCTTTAGCGGGGGGAACACCGGGGAGCTGTTTTTT.

This clonotype showed up just a few times. This chain links TRBV7-2 with TRBJ2-7, with 7 bases fitting TRBD2. CDR1 and CDR2 from the germline V gene are SGHTA and FQGNSA. After removal of 1 base from V and 5 bases from J, the junction contained 11 bases not matched to a gene. The CDR3 is made up of 16 amino acids. CDR3 amino acids: CASSLGSGAAPHEQYF. The CDR3 DNA reads as TGTGCCAGCAGCTTAGGAAGCGGGGCCGCCCCCCACGAGCAGTACTTC. Variable domain in full (rest from reference TRBV7-2 and TRBJ2-7): GAGVSQSPSNKVTEKGKDVELRCDPISGHTALYWYRQSLGQGLEFLIYFQGNSAPDKSGLPSDRFSAERTGGSVSTLTIQRTQQEDSAVYLCASSLGSGAAPHEQYFGPGTRLTVT.

The CDR3 DNA sequence: TGTGCCAGCAGTTTGCCGAAGGGGGGCTACACCTTC. Translation gives CASSLPKGGYTF. The gene calls are TRBV28 and TRBJ1-2; perhaps TRBD1 as D (5 bases). The CDR3 is 12 residues long. Germline CDR1 MDHEN, CDR2 SYDVKM. The ends were cut back, 3 bases at V and 8 bases at J, with 10 bases in the middle.

This clonotype was seen repeatedly, ten times or more. The rearrangement joins TRBV20-1 to TRBJ1-2; D is possibly TRBD1 (5 bases). CDR1 DFQATT and CDR2 SNEGSKA come from the germline V gene (reference sequence). V was shortened by 5 bases and J by 8 bases, with 12 bases between the two germline ends. CDR3 length equals 11 residues. CDR3 sequence reads: CSALPWTGYTF. CDR3 bases: TGCAGTGCTCTCCCTTGGACAGGCTACACCTTC.

This clonotype was seen a few times. The chain combines TRBV20-1 with TRBJ2-1; 9 nucleotides agree with TRBD2. Per the germline V gene, CDR1 is DFQATT and CDR2 is SNEGSKA (reference sequence). V was pared by 1 base and J by 1 base, with 5 bases of the junction left unmatched. This CDR3 region has 16 residues. The DNA of the CDR3 is TGCAGTGCTAGAGTGGGTAGCGGGGGTTCCTACAATGAGCAGTTCTTC. It translates to CSARVGSGGSYNEQFF.

This clonotype was detected many times. This chain links TRBV10-3 with TRBJ2-1; no clear D. Germline assignment: CDR1 ENHRY and CDR2 SYGVKD. Trimming took off 5 bases at V and 9 bases at J, with 14 bases between the two ends. CDR3 size: 13 residues. The CDR3 loop is CAISFNMRSEQFF. The CDR3, as DNA: TGTGCCATCAGTTTTAATATGCGGAGTGAGCAGTTCTTC.